This paragraph covers one TCR beta chain sequence. Its antigen remains undetermined. Base qualities are not at hand, and no much larger clone is one base apart. This sample is part of a study of T cell responses to AZD1222 COVID-19 vaccine (TCRdb year 2021). In the study overall: TCR sequencing covered 230 or so trial participants: about 210 given two doses of AZD1222 and approximately 26 given two doses of MenACWY control vaccine. Trial participants were enrolled by age into 18-55, 56-69 and 70-plus year subgroups, with roughly 150, 30 and 60 TCR-sequenced participants respectively.

After removal of 4 bases from V and 11 bases from J, the junction retains 19 bases not matched to a gene. The germline V gene (reference sequence) yields SEHNR for CDR1 and FQNEAQ for CDR2. The CDR3 has 16 amino acids, counting the end cysteine and phenylalanine. Only the CDR3 DNA is retained, 48 bases long and in frame from the first base. The CDR3 regions of human TCRbeta chains were analyzed by immunosequencing. Regarding the original processing steps: Repertoire TCRs were matched against a reference library of SARS-CoV-2-specific TCRs generated with the MIRA antigen-specificity platform. Breadth was defined as the fraction of unique TCRs that were SARS-CoV-2-associated. Depth was defined as the fraction of total T cells that were SARS-CoV-2-associated. Using the MIRA data, every spike-specific TCR was mapped to the spike region that the TCR reacted to and assigned to either a CD4 or a CD8 class. Log10-transformed breadth and depth values were compared by one-way ANOVA with Sidak's multiple comparisons tests. TCRdb mirrors the immuneACCESS table, restricted to in-frame sequences. Some clones are absent from its copies; in checked studies, under half trace to an unresolved V gene, and the reason for the others is unknown. The V and J calls and clone size were taken over from that table, and D and trimming were inferred from the DNA. The sample contains about 89,000 clones, approximately 89% of them found a single time. The ten largest clonotypes hold just over 5.5% of the sample.

Broad study findings and their caveats: In the small 56-69-year group, the increase in depth fell short of significance, most likely because of low power. The vaccine-associated CD4 TCRs covered the entire spike protein, and the dominant responses fell in regions 160-218 and 743-854. Because no day 14 peak-response samples were available, repertoires were characterized only after the peak T cell response. A significant rise in spike-specific TCR breadth and depth was observed after two AZD1222 doses relative to day 0 and relative to MenACWY recipients. Reportedly, close to half of the unique spike-specific TCRs recognized epitopes lying outside the regions that are mutated in the B.1.351 and B.1.1.7 variants. Participants were mostly white British and included more females than males, and it was suggested by the authors that clonal diversity may have been underestimated. Conclusions about previously exposed vaccinees are limited, since just a handful of AZD1222 recipients were seropositive for SARS-CoV-2 at baseline.

The sample's time point label, in plain terms: about 28 days (+/-7) after the second vaccine dose. AZD1222 recipients with second doses at about 4 weeks or about 12 weeks were pooled, because spike-specific TCR depth and breadth did not differ between schedules. The vaccinee samples were drawn from two UK trials, COV001 and COV002, one of which was a single-blind randomized controlled phase 2/3 trial testing AZD1222 (ChAdOx1 nCoV-19) in healthy adults. For TCRbeta chain sequencing, PBMC samples from trial participants were taken at day 0 and at day 28 after the second dose. This TCR came from an adult who received the AZD1222 COVID-19 vaccine. This chain joins TRBV7-9 to TRBJ1-1, with TRBD1 identical over 7 junction bases. Sequencing used peripheral blood, obtained 28 days after the second AZD1222 dose. The CDR3 here reads CASSSKPTGVRYGAFF. The DNA is as follows: TGTGCCAGCAGCTCCAAACCTACAGGGGTAAGGTATGGGGCTTTCTTT.